This TCR beta chain was captured in a study of blood T cell repertoires in COVID-19. At the level of the study: Sources were T cells, B-cell-depleted T cells, or PBMCs; the material itself was cDNA or gDNA.

The assay was immunoSEQ multiplex PCR, and TCRdb's table has in-frame clones only and misses some. The sample shows tens of thousands of clones, 82% of them seen only once. The clonotype was recovered from a human donor in a cohort sampled during active COVID-19. Sequencing was carried out using peripheral blood.

CDR3 amino acids: CAISELGSKAGYTF. CDR3 DNA sequence: TGTGCCATCAGTGAACTAGGCAGTAAAGCTGGCTACACCTTC. The rearrangement uses TRBV10-3 and TRBJ1-2; no clear D. The germline V and J ends were trimmed by 3 bases and 7 bases, with 15 bases remaining between them. This CDR3 is 14 amino acids long. Per the germline V gene, CDR1 is ENHRY and CDR2 is SYGVKD.